The 12 T cell receptor beta chains listed next were all sequenced from one sample in a study of T cells in Graves' hyperthyroidism and ophthalmopathy. TCR beta CDR3 region amplification was performed from RNA transcripts. The primer set for the first-round RT-PCR of the TCR CDR3 was HTBI. TCRdb ran MiXCR on the multiplex PCR reads and lists one entry per CDR3 protein. The data contain roughly 700,000 distinct CDR3 sequences, approximately 36% of them singletons. The sample comprised blood. These receptors came from a woman aged 40-49 years with Graves' hyperthyroidism.

This clonotype occurred many times. The chain combines TRBV19 with TRBJ1-3; unclear D gene. The germline V and J ends were trimmed by 4 bases and 0 bases, with 7 bases remaining between them. Germline CDR1 LNHDA, CDR2 SQIVND (reference sequence). This CDR3 has 14 residues. CDR3 protein: CASSTSVSGNTIYF. CDR3 in DNA: TGTGCCAGTAGTACGTCAGTCTCTGGAAACACCATATATTTT.

The chain recombines TRBV6-5 with TRBJ2-2; D is perhaps TRBD1 (6 bases). V was pared by 4 bases and J by 7 bases, with 19 bases between. The germline gives CDR1 MNHEY, CDR2 SVGAGI. The CDR3 is 16 residues long. The CDR3 sequence: CASSFLGDKAGGELFF. In DNA form, the CDR3 reads TGTGCCAGCAGTTTTCTCGGGGACAAAGCCGGCGGGGAGCTGTTTTTT.

This clonotype was counted only a few times. This rearrangement joins TRBV11-2 to TRBJ1-1, with 8 bases fitting TRBD1. This CDR3 has 14 amino acids. Germline CDR1 is SGHAT and CDR2 is FQNNGV. Unmatched junction bases numbered 6, after V lost 3 bases and J lost 6 bases. The CDR3 loop reads CASSLSGTGAEAFF. The CDR3 DNA follows: TGTGCCAGCAGCTTGTCCGGGACAGGTGCTGAAGCTTTCTTT.

In its sample, this clonotype was seen once. This could be a read error, since a much larger clone is one nucleotide away. The rearrangement joins TRBV19 to TRBJ2-7, with D perhaps matching TRBD1 (6 bases). This CDR3 has 14 residues. Germline CDR1 is LNHDA and CDR2 is SQIVND (reference sequence). DNA of the CDR3: TGTGGCAGTAGTATAGATGGCAGGGGCTACGAGCAGTACTTC. Amino acid sequence: CGSSIDGRGYEQYF.

This clonotype was observed a handful of times. The gene calls are TRBV2 and TRBJ2-7, with TRBD1 matching 9 bases. This CDR3 contains 14 residues. V lost 6 bases, J lost 5 bases, and 8 bases stayed unmatched. Germline CDR1 SNHLY, CDR2 FYNNEI. This chain's CDR3 is CASRFTGGGHEQYF. The CDR3 nucleotides read TGTGCCAGCAGATTCACAGGGGGCGGCCACGAGCAGTACTTC.

V is TRBV14 and J is TRBJ2-7, with D possibly matching TRBD2 (5 bases). Per the germline V gene, CDR1 is SGHDN and CDR2 is FVKESK. This CDR3 comprises 12 residues. V lost 0 bases and J 10 bases, leaving 10 bases between the germline ends. The CDR3: CASSQDLGRQYF. As DNA, the CDR3 is TGTGCCAGCAGCCAAGACTTGGGGAGACAGTACTTC.

This clonotype showed up just a few times. For the CDR3, the DNA is TGCGCCAGCAACCCCATCGGGGGGCTTCGGCAATGGGAGACCCAGTACTTC. Protein sequence: CASNPIGGLRQWETQYF. This chain links TRBV5-1 with TRBJ2-5; TRBD2 is a possible D gene (7 bases). This CDR3 is 17 amino acids long. Per germline, CDR1 SGHRS and CDR2 YFSETQ. V was pared by 6 bases and J by 5 bases, with 26 bases between.

The J gene is TRBJ2-3, the V gene TRBV12-3 or TRBV12-4; D is undetermined. The CDR3 totals 15 residues. V lost 6 bases and J lost 3, with 16 bases in between. As DNA, the CDR3 is TGTGCCAGCAGCAACGGACGGAAGACAACAGATACGCAGTATTTT. Protein: CASSNGRKTTDTQYF.

The rearrangement links TRBV7-3 to TRBJ2-3; TRBD2 aligns across 7 bases. V lost 4 bases, J lost 2 bases, and 6 bases stayed unmatched. The CDR3 contains 15 residues. The germline CDR1 and CDR2 sequences are SGHTA and FQGTGA. The CDR3 spells CASSSRERDTDTQYF. CDR3 nucleotides: TGTGCCAGCAGCTCTCGGGAGCGGGACACAGATACGCAGTATTTT.

The V gene is TRBV10-3, the J gene TRBJ1-1; 10 bases align to TRBD1. This CDR3 is built from 15 residues. The V gene end was trimmed by 2 bases and the J gene end by 6 bases; junction bases not matched to a gene: 6. Germline lookup yields CDR1 ENHRY and CDR2 SYGVKD. The DNA for the CDR3 is TGTGCCATCAGTGAGAAAGTGGACAGGGGGGCTGAAGCTTTCTTT. It yields the protein CAISEKVDRGAEAFF.

The chain joins TRBV20-1 to TRBJ2-5, with TRBD1 identical over 11 bases. The J segment lost 5 bases and the V segment lost 4 bases, leaving 12 bases of the junction unmatched. The CDR3 is 16 residues long. Germline CDR1 DFQATT, CDR2 SNEGSKA (reference sequence). This CDR3 is CSATDEGTGGRETQYF. The CDR3 DNA is TGCAGTGCTACGGACGAGGGGACAGGGGGGCGGGAGACCCAGTACTTC.

The table lists this clonotype with a few counts. This chain connects TRBV6-1 to TRBJ1-5; D ambiguous. V lost 7 bases and J 0 bases, leaving 10 bases between the germline ends. Germline V lookup: CDR1 MNHNS, CDR2 SASEGT. This CDR3 is 14 amino acids long. CDR3: CASNPRRSNQPQHF. CDR3 DNA: TGTGCCAGCAACCCGCGGCGTAGCAATCAGCCCCAGCATTTT.